This entry lists 19 T cell receptor beta chains sequenced from one sample in a study of regulatory T cells in long-lasting Graves disease. Arm-PCR with iRepertoire HTBI primers amplified the CDR3 regions for these TCR beta libraries. In TCRdb, the multiplex PCR reads were re-called with MiXCR into one record per CDR3 protein. The table lists under 300,000 distinct CDR3 sequences, 15% to 20% of them singletons. Time point of the sample: newly diagnosed GD, antithyroid drugs for less than 3 months. PBMC RNA served as the TCR library source. This same sample was also part of a study on T cells in Graves' hyperthyroidism and ophthalmopathy.

The starting material was peripheral blood mononuclear cells (PBMCs), obtained at new diagnosis, from a patient treated with antithyroid drugs. The origin of the receptors is a woman in her twenties or thirties with Graves disease.

This clonotype was recorded at least ten times. The chain employs TRBV6-2 or TRBV6-3 and TRBJ1-2, with D uncertain. The V and J ends lost 5 bases and 1 base respectively, with 11 bases between them. This CDR3 spans 14 amino acids. CDR1 MNHEY and CDR2 SVGEGT come from the germline V gene. The chain's CDR3 is CASSEAWINYGYTF. CDR3 nucleotide sequence: TGTGCCAGCAGTGAAGCGTGGATTAACTATGGCTACACCTTC.

This clonotype was counted only a few times. V is TRBV20-1 and J is TRBJ1-5; no reliable D call. The CDR3 totals 14 residues. Per germline, CDR1 DFQATT and CDR2 SNEGSKA (reference sequence). Trimming left V 5 bases short and J 0 bases short, with 11 bases between. The CDR3 region is CSASNTNSNQPQHF. Here the CDR3 DNA reads TGCAGTGCTTCGAACACCAATAGCAATCAGCCCCAGCATTTT.

In its sample, this clonotype was seen many times. The chain recombines TRBV12-3 or TRBV12-4 with TRBJ2-2; D remains unclear. V was shortened by 2 bases and J by 6 bases, with 7 bases between the two germline ends. CDR3 length: 13 amino acids. CDR3 sequence: CASSLRRSGELFF. CDR3 DNA sequence: TGTGCCAGCAGTTTACGCCGGTCCGGGGAGCTGTTTTTT.

This clonotype showed up many times. One end of the junction fails to match germline, which may point to a read error. This chain joins TRBV5-1 and TRBJ1-2; the D gene is possibly TRBD1 (6 bases). The CDR3 loop spans 15 amino acids. CDR1 is SGHRS, CDR2 YFSETQ, per germline. CDR3 loop: CASSRTRTELYGYTF. The CDR3 bases are TGTGCCAGCAGCCGCACTAGGACAGAGCTATATGGCTACACCTTC.

This clonotype was seen ten or more times. V and J are TRBV24-1 and TRBJ1-2; D is perhaps TRBD1 (5 bases). V gave up 2 bases and J gave up 7 bases, with 16 bases separating them. This CDR3 is 15 amino acids long. Germline lookup yields CDR1 KGHDR and CDR2 SFDVKD. The CDR3 bases are TGTGCCACCAGTGATTGGCAGGGAGCAATCGGTGGCTACACCTTC. This codes for CATSDWQGAIGGYTF.

This clonotype has a count of ten or more. The genes are TRBV11-2 and TRBJ2-7; D is perhaps TRBD1 (6 bases). Germline values: CDR1 SGHAT, CDR2 FQNNGV. The CDR3 spans 16 residues. Trimming cost V 2 bases and J 1 base, with 15 bases left between them. This CDR3 is CASSLSSGEGSYEQYF. CDR3 nucleotide sequence: TGTGCCAGCAGCTTAAGTTCAGGGGAAGGTTCCTACGAGCAGTACTTC. The full variable domain, with the rest looked up from reference TRBV11-2 and TRBJ2-7, is EAGVAQSPRYKIIEKRQSVAFWCNPISGHATLYWYQQILGQGPKLLIQFQNNGVVDDSQLPKDRFSAERLKGVDSTLKIQPAKLEDSAVYLCASSLSSGEGSYEQYFGPGTRLTVT.

In its sample, this clonotype was seen many times. The chain carries TRBV5-5 and TRBJ2-5; TRBD2 matches at 11 bases. In germline, CDR1 is SGHKS, CDR2 YYEKEE (reference sequence). The CDR3 runs 14 residues. J was trimmed by 5 bases and V by 3 bases; bases with no gene match: 3. The CDR3, as DNA: TGTGCCAGCAGCTCCACTAGCGGGGGTGAGACCCAGTACTTC. It is translated as CASSSTSGGETQYF.

This clonotype occurred many times. This rearrangement joins TRBV6-5 to TRBJ1-1; D not resolved. The length of the CDR3 is 13 residues. CDR1 MNHEY and CDR2 SVGAGI come from the germline V gene. V lost 2 bases to trimming and J lost 6 bases, with 10 bases between them. The CDR3 sequence is CASSYKRRPEAFF. The CDR3 region has the DNA TGTGCCAGCAGTTACAAGAGGAGGCCTGAAGCTTTCTTT.

This clonotype was picked up many times. The gene calls are TRBV7-2 and TRBJ1-1; D uncertain. Trimming stripped 5 bases from V and 6 bases from J, with 13 bases between. The CDR3 contains 13 residues. Germline CDR1 is SGHTA and CDR2 is FQGNSA. CDR3 sequence (DNA): TGTGCCAGCAGCCCCTCCGGAGTTGCTGAAGCTTTCTTT. Protein sequence: CASSPSGVAEAFF.

In this sample, this clonotype turned up many times. V is TRBV10-2 and J is TRBJ2-2; the match to TRBD2 covers 9 bases. Germline V gene data show CDR1 as WSHSY and CDR2 as SAAADI. This CDR3 region has 18 residues. The J segment lost 0 bases and the V segment lost 1 base, leaving 6 bases of the junction unmatched. CDR3 sequence reads: CASSEWLAGASNTGELFF. As DNA, the CDR3 is TGCGCCAGCAGTGAGTGGTTAGCGGGGGCCTCGAACACCGGGGAGCTGTTTTTT.

This clonotype was seen many times. The V call is TRBV6-9, the J call TRBJ2-1, with TRBD2 matching 15 bases. Trimming took 2 bases from V and 2 from J; bases not matched to a gene: 1. The germline V gene encodes CDR1 MNHGY and CDR2 SVAAGI. The CDR3 runs to 17 residues. Written as DNA, the CDR3 is TGTGCCAGCAGTTATGGGACTAGCGGGGGGACCTACAATGAGCAGTTCTTC. It specifies CASSYGTSGGTYNEQFF.

The table lists this clonotype with many counts. The V call is TRBV19, the J call TRBJ2-2; D is unclear. The V and J ends lost 1 base and 4 bases respectively, with 10 bases between them. The CDR3 totals 15 residues. Germline CDR1 reads LNHDA; CDR2 reads SQIVND (reference sequence). The CDR3 spells CASSIASSSTGELFF. The CDR3 bases are TGTGCCAGTAGTATAGCATCTAGTTCCACCGGGGAGCTGTTTTTT.

This clonotype has at least ten counts. V usage is TRBV7-3 and J usage is TRBJ1-1; D is ambiguous. CDR3 length equals 13 residues. CDR1 and CDR2 (germline): SGHTA, FQGTGA. Trimming shortened V by 2 bases and J by 1 base, and 5 bases separated the two germline ends. As DNA, the CDR3 is TGTGCCAGCAGCTTAGAAAGGAACACTGAAGCTTTCTTT. Protein product: CASSLERNTEAFF.

This clonotype occurred a few times. This chain links TRBV12-3 or TRBV12-4 with TRBJ1-2, with TRBD1 matching over 7 bases. This CDR3 spans 15 amino acids. V lost 7 bases, J lost 0 bases, and 8 bases stayed unmatched. CDR3 amino acids: CASTSTGDANYGYTF. CDR3 DNA sequence: TGTGCCAGCACTTCCACAGGGGACGCTAACTATGGCTACACCTTC.

A word on this clonotype: A much larger clonotype is one base distant, so this may be a read error. The chain recombines TRBV20-1 with TRBJ2-7, with TRBD2 matching over 9 bases. The CDR3 is 15 residues long. CDR1 is DFQATT, CDR2 SNEGSKA, per germline (reference sequence). J was trimmed by 6 bases and V by 0 bases; bases with no gene match: 9. The CDR3 nucleotides read TGCAGTGCTAGAGATGTCCAGCGGGGGGACCTCGAGCAGTACTTC. Its translation: CSARDVQRGDLEQYF.

Ten or more counts support this clonotype. The genes are TRBV12-5 and TRBJ2-1, with D perhaps assigned TRBD1 or TRBD2 (5 bases each). Trimming cost V 0 bases and J 9 bases, with 15 bases left between them. Germline CDR1 LGHNT, CDR2 FRNRAP. The CDR3 spans 15 residues. The chain's CDR3 is CASGLVHGGAVEQFF. As DNA, the CDR3 is TGTGCTAGTGGTTTGGTACATGGGGGAGCCGTTGAGCAGTTCTTC.

This clonotype came up many times. The chain is built from TRBV9 and TRBJ1-2; a possible D gene is TRBD1 (5 bases). The CDR3 totals 13 residues. Trimming pared 0 bases from V and 8 bases from J, leaving 11 bases between. Germline CDR1 reads SGDLS; CDR2 reads YYNGEE. This CDR3 reads CASSVGGVGGYTF. CDR3 coding DNA: TGTGCCAGCAGCGTAGGGGGGGTTGGAGGCTACACCTTC.

This clonotype was seen ten or more times. This chain links TRBV2 with TRBJ1-1; TRBD1 is a possible D gene (6 bases). The CDR3 is 14 residues long. The germline V gene encodes CDR1 SNHLY and CDR2 FYNNEI. Trimming shortened V by 6 bases and J by 0 bases, and 11 bases separated the two germline ends. DNA of the CDR3: TGTGCCAGCAGCCCGGGACACATGAACACTGAAGCTTTCTTT. It is translated as CASSPGHMNTEAFF.

This clonotype showed up many times. This chain joins TRBV29-1 and TRBJ2-3; D may be TRBD1 or TRBD2 (5 bases each). Trimming took 8 bases from V and 1 from J, leaving 19 bases between them. The CDR3 has 15 residues. From germline, CDR1 is SQVTM and CDR2 ANQGSEA. The CDR3 loop reads CSPAPTGRRTDTQYF. In DNA form, the CDR3 reads TGCAGCCCCGCCCCGACGGGACGGCGCACAGATACGCAGTATTTT.